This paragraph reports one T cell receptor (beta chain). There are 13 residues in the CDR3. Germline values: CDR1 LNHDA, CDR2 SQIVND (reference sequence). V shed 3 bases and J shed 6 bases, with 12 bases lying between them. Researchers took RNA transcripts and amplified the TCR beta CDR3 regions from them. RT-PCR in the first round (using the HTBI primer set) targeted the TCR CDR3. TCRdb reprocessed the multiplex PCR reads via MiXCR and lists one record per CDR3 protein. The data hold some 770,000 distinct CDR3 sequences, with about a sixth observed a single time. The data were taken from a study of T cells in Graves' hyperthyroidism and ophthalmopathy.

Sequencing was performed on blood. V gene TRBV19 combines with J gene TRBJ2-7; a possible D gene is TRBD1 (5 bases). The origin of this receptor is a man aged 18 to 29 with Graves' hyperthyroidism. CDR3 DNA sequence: TGTGCCAGTAGTATTAATGGGGCGTGCGAGCAGTACTTC. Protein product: CASSINGACEQYF.